Following are 10 T cell receptor beta chains from one sample sequenced in a study of blood T cell repertoires in COVID-19. The assay was immunoSEQ multiplex PCR, and TCRdb's table has in-frame clones only and misses some. The table records 250,000 to 300,000 clones, about nine tenths of them present only once. The specimen sequenced was PBMCs or T cells enriched from blood (not recorded which). The source of these receptors is a man between 18 and 29 years old who had recovered from COVID-19.

The chain employs TRBV18 and TRBJ1-1; 8 positions match TRBD1. This CDR3 contains 16 residues. V shed 0 bases and J 2 bases; nucleotides not matched to a gene: 5. Germline V gene sequence: CDR1 KGHSH, CDR2 LQKENI. CDR3 amino acids: CASSPPGTGGNTEAFF. The CDR3 nucleotides read TGTGCCAGCTCACCACCGGGGACAGGCGGTAACACTGAAGCTTTCTTT.

V is TRBV12-3 or TRBV12-4 and J is TRBJ1-1; possibly TRBD1 for D (5 bases). The CDR3 runs to 12 residues. V shed 7 bases and J shed 1 base, with 7 bases lying between them. The CDR3 region has the DNA TGTGCCAGCATTGACAGGAACACTGAAGCTTTCTTT. Translated: CASIDRNTEAFF.

The rearrangement uses TRBV5-6 and TRBJ1-4; D unresolved. The V end lost 0 bases, the J end lost 6 bases, and 9 bases lay between the germline ends. The CDR3 loop spans 14 amino acids. Germline CDR1 is SGHDT and CDR2 is YYEEEE. CDR3 in DNA: TGTGCCAGCAGCTTGGGGCTTGGGCATGAAAAACTGTTTTTT. Translated: CASSLGLGHEKLFF. Using reference TRBV5-6 and TRBJ1-4 for the parts outside the CDR3, the full variable domain is DAGVTQSPTHLIKTRGQQVTLRCSPKSGHDTVSWYQQALGQGPQFIFQYYEEEERQRGNFPDRFSGHQFPNYSSELNVNALLLGDSALYLCASSLGLGHEKLFFGSGTQLSVL.

V is TRBV7-2 and J is TRBJ2-1; the D gene is possibly TRBD1 (6 bases). CDR3 length: 18 amino acids. Per the germline V gene, CDR1 is SGHTA and CDR2 is FQGNSA. V lost 1 base and J 0 bases, leaving 16 bases between the germline ends. The CDR3 loop is CASSLGMGTLGSYNEQFF. CDR3 nucleotide sequence: TGTGCCAGCAGCTTAGGGATGGGGACACTCGGCTCCTACAATGAGCAGTTCTTC.

On this clone itself: At one of its ends the junction is not consistent with the germline gene, which may arise from a read error. This specimen includes other DNA sequences encoding the same CDR3. The J gene is TRBJ2-2, the V gene TRBV28; 9 bases line up with TRBD2. In germline, CDR1 is MDHEN, CDR2 SYDVKM. This CDR3 contains 15 residues. This CDR3 reads CASTFGLANTGELFF. The CDR3 DNA follows: TGTGCCAGCACTTTCGGACTAGCGAACACTGGGGAGCTGTTTTTT.

The chain carries TRBV3-1 (or the pseudogene TRBV3-2) and TRBJ1-6; no clear D. With 1 base removed from V and 7 bases from J, the gap between germline ends came to 11 bases. The V gene's germline CDR1 is LGHDT and CDR2 YNNKEL (reference sequence). The CDR3 totals 15 residues. CDR3 in amino acids: CASSQGSLLNSPLHF. The DNA of the CDR3 is TGTGCCAGCAGCCAAGGTTCTCTTTTGAATTCACCCCTCCACTTT.

The chain combines TRBV6-1 with TRBJ2-5; D uncertain. This CDR3 spans 14 amino acids. V was clipped by 1 base and J by 5 bases, with 11 bases between them. The V gene's germline CDR1 is MNHNS and CDR2 SASEGT. The CDR3 is CASSEGVTPETQYF. In DNA, the CDR3 is TGTGCCAGCAGTGAAGGAGTAACGCCGGAGACCCAGTACTTC.

The chain couples TRBV3-1 (or the pseudogene TRBV3-2) to TRBJ2-5; TRBD1 aligns across 9 bases. The CDR3 extends over 12 amino acids. The junction had 3 bases not matched to a gene; V was cut back by 8 bases and J by 5 bases. The germline CDR1 and CDR2 sequences are LGHDT and YNNKEL (reference sequence). DNA of the CDR3: TGTGCCAGCCGGGACAGGGTGGAGACCCAGTACTTC. Its protein product is CASRDRVETQYF.

J is TRBJ1-2 and V is TRBV5-1, with TRBD1 matching over 7 bases. CDR3 length: 13 amino acids. Losses at the gene ends were 2 bases for V and 5 bases for J; bases not matched to a gene: 3. Germline CDR1 and CDR2: SGHRS and YFSETQ. The CDR3: CASSFDREYGYTF. CDR3 nucleotide sequence: TGCGCCAGCAGCTTCGACAGGGAGTATGGCTACACCTTC.

The chain joins TRBV5-1 to TRBJ1-1; TRBD1 aligns across 8 bases. The CDR3 extends over 14 amino acids. The ends lost 4 bases at V and 4 bases at J; junction bases unmatched: 6. Germline V CDR1 and CDR2: SGHRS, YFSETQ. Written as DNA, the CDR3 is TGCGCCAGCAGCAAGGCGACAGGGGTCACTGAAGCTTTCTTT. This codes for CASSKATGVTEAFF. The full variable domain, in which reference TRBV5-1 and TRBJ1-1 provide the parts outside the CDR3, is KAGVTQTPRYLIKTRGQQVTLSCSPISGHRSVSWYQQTPGQGLQFLFEYFSETQRNKGNFPGRFSGRQFSNSRSEMNVSTLELGDSALYLCASSKATGVTEAFFGQGTRLTVV.